A single sample gave rise to the 10 T cell receptor beta chains below, sequenced in a study of T-cell reconstitution after alpha-beta-depleted transplantation in children. As it was prepared, the TCRbeta library received unique molecular identifiers. Using its own MiXCR run on the PCR reads, TCRdb lists one record per CDR3 protein. This sample has more than 550,000 distinct CDR3 sequences, with roughly 10% found just once. Sequenced material: PBMCs from the stem cell graft donor, taken from the stem cell graft. The source of these receptors is a human donor who donated a stem cell graft to a child with acute myeloid leukemia.

In its sample, this clonotype was seen a few times. V is TRBV12-3 or TRBV12-4 and J is TRBJ2-7; D gene unclear. The CDR3 runs to 13 residues. V lost 3 bases and J 5 bases, leaving 11 bases between the germline ends. This CDR3 reads CASSLAGVDEQYF. The CDR3 nucleotides are TGTGCCAGCAGTTTGGCAGGCGTTGACGAGCAGTACTTC.

This chain joins TRBV29-1 and TRBJ2-1; 8 bases match TRBD2. This CDR3 is 13 amino acids long. V shed 6 bases and J 11 bases; nucleotides not matched to a gene: 12. Germline CDR1 and CDR2: SQVTM and ANQGSEA. As DNA, the CDR3 is TGCAGCGTCGAACACCGACTAGCGAGAAAGCAGTTCTTC. As protein: CSVEHRLARKQFF.

The chain employs TRBV5-6 and TRBJ1-1, with TRBD1 identical over 9 bases. This CDR3 region has 14 residues. J lost 8 bases, V lost 4 bases, and 9 bases had no gene match. In germline, CDR1 is SGHDT, CDR2 YYEEEE. CDR3 sequence reads: CASSRSRTGAEAFF. The CDR3 DNA is TGTGCCAGCAGCCGTTCTAGGACAGGGGCAGAAGCTTTCTTT.

This clonotype was found a few times. V gene TRBV12-3 or TRBV12-4 combines with J gene TRBJ1-5; D may be TRBD1 (6 bases). CDR3 size: 15 residues. V was trimmed by 6 bases and J by 3 bases, leaving 15 bases between them. The CDR3 here is CASSTTDSLNQPQHF. For the CDR3, the DNA is TGTGCCAGCAGCACCACGGACAGCCTCAATCAGCCCCAGCATTTT.

The rearrangement joins TRBV5-1 to TRBJ2-7, with 9 bases lining up with TRBD2. Germline V lookup: CDR1 SGHRS, CDR2 YFSETQ. Trimming at V came to 0 bases and at J to 2 bases, leaving 9 bases not matched to a gene. The CDR3 totals 17 residues. CDR3 protein: CASSLGTLAGRTYEQYF. DNA of the CDR3: TGCGCCAGCAGCTTGGGGACTCTAGCGGGGCGAACCTACGAGCAGTACTTC.

The CDR3 loop reads CAGDRADYGYTF. DNA of the CDR3: TGTGCCGGGGACAGGGCCGACTATGGCTACACCTTC. This chain connects TRBV30 to TRBJ1-2, with 9 bases lining up with TRBD1. There are 12 residues in the CDR3. Germline loops: CDR1 GTSNPN, CDR2 SVGIG (reference sequence). V trimming: 8 bases; J trimming: 3 bases; junction bases outside the gene matches: 4.

CDR3 loop: CSARDRGGIYEQYF. CDR3 nucleotides: TGCAGTGCTAGAGATCGGGGGGGTATCTACGAGCAGTACTTC. The V call is TRBV20-1, the J call TRBJ2-7; 8 nucleotides match TRBD2. The CDR3 covers 14 residues. Trimming at V came to 0 bases and at J to 3 bases, leaving 4 bases not matched to a gene. CDR1 and CDR2 (germline): DFQATT, SNEGSKA (reference sequence).

The V call is TRBV12-3 or TRBV12-4, the J call TRBJ2-3, with a tentative D call TRBD1 (6 bases). The CDR3 totals 13 residues. The V end lost 7 bases, the J end lost 2 bases, and 10 bases lay between the germline ends. CDR3 nucleotide sequence: TGTGCCAGCACTCCGGGACACACAGATACGCAGTATTTT. It yields the protein CASTPGHTDTQYF.

This clonotype was seen many times. V gene TRBV20-1 combines with J gene TRBJ2-2; TRBD2 is a possible D gene (6 bases). This CDR3 is 12 amino acids long. Germline V gives CDR1 DFQATT, CDR2 SNEGSKA (reference sequence). V lost 6 bases, J lost 4 bases, and 9 bases lay in between. The CDR3 sequence is CSAQTSTGELFF. CDR3 bases: TGCAGTGCCCAGACTAGCACCGGGGAGCTGTTTTTT.

This clonotype was seen only a few times. J is TRBJ2-1 and V is TRBV14; D assignment may be TRBD1 or TRBD2 (5 bases each). The CDR3 is 14 amino acids. V lost 4 bases to trimming and J lost 6 bases, with 13 bases between them. Germline V gene sequence: CDR1 SGHDN, CDR2 FVKESK. The CDR3 region is CASSLTVGTNEQFF. DNA of the CDR3: TGTGCCAGCAGCCTCACGGTAGGGACCAATGAGCAGTTCTTC.